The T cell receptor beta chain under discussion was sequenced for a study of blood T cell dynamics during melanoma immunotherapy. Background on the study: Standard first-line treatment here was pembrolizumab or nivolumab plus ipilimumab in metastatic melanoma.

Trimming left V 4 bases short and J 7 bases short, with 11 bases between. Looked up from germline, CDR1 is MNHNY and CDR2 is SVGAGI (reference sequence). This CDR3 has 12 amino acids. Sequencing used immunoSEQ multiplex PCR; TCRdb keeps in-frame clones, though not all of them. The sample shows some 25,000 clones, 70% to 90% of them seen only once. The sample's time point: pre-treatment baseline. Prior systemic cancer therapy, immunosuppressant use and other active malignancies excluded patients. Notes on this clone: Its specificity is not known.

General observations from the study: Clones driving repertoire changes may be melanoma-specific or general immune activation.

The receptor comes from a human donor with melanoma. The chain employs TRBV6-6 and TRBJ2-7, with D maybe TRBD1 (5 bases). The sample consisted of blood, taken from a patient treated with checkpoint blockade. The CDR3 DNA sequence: TGTGCCAGCAGTTTCACCAGGACAGAGCAGTACTTC. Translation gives CASSFTRTEQYF.